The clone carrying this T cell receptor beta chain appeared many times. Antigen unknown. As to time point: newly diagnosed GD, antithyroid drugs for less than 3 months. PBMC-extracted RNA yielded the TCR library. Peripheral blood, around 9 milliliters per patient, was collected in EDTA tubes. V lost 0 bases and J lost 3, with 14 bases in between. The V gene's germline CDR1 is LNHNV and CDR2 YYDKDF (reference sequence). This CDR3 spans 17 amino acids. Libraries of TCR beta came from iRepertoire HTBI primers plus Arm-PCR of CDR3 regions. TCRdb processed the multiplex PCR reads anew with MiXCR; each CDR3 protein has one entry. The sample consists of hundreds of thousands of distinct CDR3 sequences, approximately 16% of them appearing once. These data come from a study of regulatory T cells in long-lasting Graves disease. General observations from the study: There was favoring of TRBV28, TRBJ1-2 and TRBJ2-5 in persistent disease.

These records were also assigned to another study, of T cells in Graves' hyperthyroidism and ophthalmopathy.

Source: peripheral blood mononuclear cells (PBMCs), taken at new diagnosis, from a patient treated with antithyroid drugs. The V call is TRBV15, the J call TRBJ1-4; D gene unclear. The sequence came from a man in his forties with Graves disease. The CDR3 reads CATSRDPIRRANEKLFF. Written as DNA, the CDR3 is TGTGCCACCAGCAGAGATCCCATCCGACGGGCTAATGAAAAACTGTTTTTT.